Here is one TCR beta chain with its context. Antigen: not known. These data come from a study of cytomegalovirus exposure and HLA in healthy donors. Study findings and constraints: While the bulk of TCR sequences proved rare, some public TCRs turned up in many donors. When analyzed later, the rates of TCR association showed variation by HLA locus, with DRB1 the most and HLA-C the fewest. Donors belonging to an Asian-associated ancestry cluster reportedly showed fewer N-insertions in productive TCRs than the roughly 680-donor mean, according to what a later analysis found.

The PCR employed 60 Vbeta primers together with 13 Jbeta primers. Using immunoSEQ multiplex PCR, the repertoire was profiled, and TCRdb retains in-frame clones only, with some absent. The sample yields approximately 130,000 clones, 60% to 80% seen once. Sequencing was carried out using PBMCs. This TCR derives from a man between 45 and 60 years old in good health and CMV-seronegative.

CDR3 DNA sequence: TGCGCCAGCAGCTTGGAGACCGGGGCAGATACGCAGTATTTT. Protein sequence: CASSLETGADTQYF. This chain uses TRBV5-1 with TRBJ2-3, with D tentatively TRBD2 (5 bases). Germline lookup yields CDR1 SGHRS and CDR2 YFSETQ. V lost 0 bases to trimming and J lost 4 bases, with 9 bases between them. This CDR3 is 14 amino acids long.